The 15 T cell receptor beta chains below come from one sample, sequenced in a study of neurological immune-mediated disorders. TCRdb recomputed calls from the 5' RACE reads with MiXCR, one row per CDR3 protein. The table has about 59,000 distinct CDR3 sequences, 3% to 4% seen once. Sequenced input: PBMCs. All receptors come from a woman in her forties or fifties with multiple sclerosis.

V and J are TRBV15 and TRBJ1-5; maybe TRBD1 (5 bases). The CDR3 consists of 14 residues. Germline loops: CDR1 LNHNV, CDR2 YYDKDF (reference sequence). Trimming removed 4 bases at V and 9 bases at J, with 16 bases between. The CDR3, as DNA: TGTGCCACCAGCACCGACCGGGACTGGGGGCCCCAGCATTTT. Amino acid sequence: CATSTDRDWGPQHF.

This clonotype was picked up many times. The genes are TRBV7-2 and TRBJ2-2; maybe TRBD2 (5 bases). CDR1 is SGHTA, CDR2 FQGNSA, per germline. The V and J ends lost 3 bases and 6 bases respectively, with 11 bases between them. This CDR3 is built from 14 residues. The CDR3: CASSLEQRSGELFF. CDR3 DNA: TGTGCCAGCAGCTTGGAACAGCGGTCCGGGGAGCTGTTTTTT.

In its sample, this clonotype was seen many times. J is TRBJ2-7 and V is TRBV29-1; 7 bases map to TRBD1. V gave up 4 bases and J gave up 1 base; unmatched junction bases: 4. Germline CDR1 reads SQVTM; CDR2 reads ANQGSEA. The CDR3 sequence is 13 residues long. CDR3 protein: CSVAQGPSYEQYF. The CDR3 coding sequence is TGCAGCGTTGCACAGGGGCCTTCCTACGAGCAGTACTTC.

This clonotype appeared many times. The chain recombines TRBV5-5 with TRBJ2-1, with a weak D call TRBD2 (5 bases). V was clipped by 7 bases and J by 0 bases, with 14 bases between them. The CDR3 spans 15 residues. The germline V gene has CDR1 SGHKS and CDR2 YYEKEE (reference sequence). CDR3 coding DNA: TGTGCCAGCGACATAGCGTTTAGCTCCTACAATGAGCAGTTCTTC. This encodes CASDIAFSSYNEQFF. Drawing the rest from reference TRBV5-5 and TRBJ2-1, the complete variable domain is DAGVTQSPTHLIKTRGQQVTLRCSPISGHKSVSWYQQVLGQGPQFIFQYYEKEERGRGNFPDRFSARQFPNYSSELNVNALLLGDSALYLCASDIAFSSYNEQFFGPGTRLTVL.

This clonotype has at least ten counts. CDR3 sequence: CASSLDVSSYEQYF. DNA of the CDR3: TGCGCCAGCAGCTTGGACGTGAGCTCCTACGAGCAGTACTTC. V gene TRBV5-1 combines with J gene TRBJ2-7; D unresolved. CDR3 length: 14 residues. Germline CDR1 SGHRS, CDR2 YFSETQ. With 0 bases removed from V and 0 bases from J, the gap between germline ends came to 7 bases.

The table lists this clonotype with a few counts. One junction end disagrees with the germline gene, perhaps due to a read error. For the CDR3, the DNA is TGTGCTAGTGGTTTGCAGGGTAATCAGCCCCAGAATTTT. Translation gives CASGLQGNQPQNF. The rearrangement uses TRBV12-5 and TRBJ1-5, with D maybe TRBD1 (5 bases). Germline CDR1 is LGHNT and CDR2 is FRNRAP. This CDR3 spans 13 amino acids.

This clonotype was detected many times. The V and J genes are TRBV3-1 and TRBJ2-7, with D maybe TRBD2 (7 bases). V lost 5 bases and J lost 6, with 23 bases in between. CDR1 and CDR2 (germline): LGHDT, YNNKEL (reference sequence). The CDR3 has 16 amino acids. CDR3 DNA sequence: TGTGCCAGCAGCTTCCTATTAGCGGAGGGGGGGGGCGAGCAGTACTTC. Protein: CASSFLLAEGGGEQYF.

This clonotype was seen ten or more times. The chain joins TRBV20-1 to TRBJ2-3; D is possibly TRBD1 or TRBD2 (5 bases each). This CDR3 comprises 12 residues. Deletions cut 5 bases from V and 6 bases from J, with 12 bases between. The germline V gene has CDR1 DFQATT and CDR2 SNEGSKA (reference sequence). CDR3 DNA: TGCAGTGCTGGGGGTAGCTCGGATACGCAGTATTTT. Translation: CSAGGSSDTQYF.

This clonotype was observed many times. V gene TRBV5-1 combines with J gene TRBJ2-7, with D tentatively TRBD1 or TRBD2 (7 bases each). Deletions cut 3 bases from V and 5 bases from J, with 18 bases between. The CDR3 spans 15 residues. Germline assignment: CDR1 SGHRS and CDR2 YFSETQ. The CDR3 DNA reads TGCGCCAGCAGCTCTGCGCAGGGAGGGGGCGACGAGCAGTACTTC. It translates to CASSSAQGGGDEQYF.

This clonotype was observed at least ten times. The rearrangement uses TRBV10-3 and TRBJ1-6; 7 bases map to TRBD1. CDR1 ENHRY and CDR2 SYGVKD come from the germline V gene. V dropped 10 bases and J dropped 8; count of bases not matched to a gene: 8. The CDR3 length is 13 residues. CDR3 residues: CATVDRNDSPLHF. In DNA form, the CDR3 reads TGTGCCACCGTGGACAGGAATGATTCACCCCTCCACTTT.

In this sample, this clonotype turned up many times. V usage is TRBV12-3 or TRBV12-4 and J usage is TRBJ1-1; no reliable D call. The CDR3 consists of 12 residues. V lost 3 bases to trimming and J lost 3 bases, with 5 bases between them. The CDR3 spells CASSFVDTEAFF. In DNA form, the CDR3 reads TGTGCCAGCAGTTTTGTGGACACTGAAGCTTTCTTT.

This clonotype was detected many times. The chain combines TRBV24-1 with TRBJ1-1, with TRBD1 as a possible D gene (5 bases). V lost 7 bases and J lost 6, with 8 bases in between. Germline CDR1 reads KGHDR; CDR2 reads SFDVKD. The CDR3 extends over 11 amino acids. The CDR3 nucleotides read TGTGCCACCAGGCAGGGTTCTGAAGCTTTCTTT. Its protein product is CATRQGSEAFF.

This clonotype was detected a few times. The chain uses TRBV20-1 and TRBJ2-7; maybe TRBD1 (5 bases). Between the trimmed V and J ends, which lost 0 bases and 0 bases, there was a span of 12 bases. CDR1 is DFQATT and CDR2 is SNEGSKA in the germline V gene (reference sequence). The CDR3 runs to 15 residues. The CDR3 sequence is CSARDGAANSYEQYF. The CDR3 bases are TGCAGTGCTAGAGATGGGGCAGCAAACTCCTACGAGCAGTACTTC.

This clonotype came up many times. V usage is TRBV29-1 and J usage is TRBJ1-2; D may be TRBD1 (6 bases). The length of the CDR3 is 14 residues. V lost 3 bases and J 7 bases, leaving 18 bases between the germline ends. The germline V gene encodes CDR1 SQVTM and CDR2 ANQGSEA. This CDR3 reads CSVDPTGGQSGYTF. DNA of the CDR3: TGCAGCGTTGATCCGACGGGGGGGCAGAGTGGCTACACCTTC.

For this clonotype: The germline gene is not matched at one end of the junction; a read error may be the cause. The chain employs TRBV11-1 and TRBJ1-1; 8 positions agree with TRBD1. CDR1 and CDR2 (germline): SGHAT, FQDESV (reference sequence). CDR3 length equals 14 residues. CDR3 region: CANSPDRGNTEAFF. The CDR3 DNA reads TGTGCCAACAGCCCCGACAGGGGAAACACTGAAGCTTTCTTT.